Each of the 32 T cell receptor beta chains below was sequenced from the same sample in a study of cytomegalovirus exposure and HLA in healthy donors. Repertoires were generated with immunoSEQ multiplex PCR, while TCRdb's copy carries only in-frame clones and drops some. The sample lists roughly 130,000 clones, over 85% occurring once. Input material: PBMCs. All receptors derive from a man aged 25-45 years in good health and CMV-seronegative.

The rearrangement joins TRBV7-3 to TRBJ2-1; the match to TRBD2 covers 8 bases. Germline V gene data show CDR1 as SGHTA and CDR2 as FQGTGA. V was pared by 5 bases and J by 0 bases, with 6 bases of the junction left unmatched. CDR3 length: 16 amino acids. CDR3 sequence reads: CASSISGEDSYNEQFF. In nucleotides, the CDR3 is TGTGCCAGCAGCATTAGCGGGGAAGACTCCTACAATGAGCAGTTCTTC.

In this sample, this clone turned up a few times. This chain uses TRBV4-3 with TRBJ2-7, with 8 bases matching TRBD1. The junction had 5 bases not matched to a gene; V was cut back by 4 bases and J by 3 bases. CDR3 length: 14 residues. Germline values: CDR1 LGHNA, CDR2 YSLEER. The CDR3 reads CASSPGQGGYEQYF. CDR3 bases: TGCGCCAGCAGCCCCGGACAGGGAGGCTACGAGCAGTACTTC.

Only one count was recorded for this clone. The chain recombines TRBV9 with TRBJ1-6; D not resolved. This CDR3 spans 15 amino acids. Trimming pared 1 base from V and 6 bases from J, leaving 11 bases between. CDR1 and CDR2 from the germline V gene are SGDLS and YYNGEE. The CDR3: CASSVNSPGNSPLHF. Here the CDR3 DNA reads TGTGCCAGCAGCGTAAACAGTCCCGGTAATTCACCCCTCCACTTT. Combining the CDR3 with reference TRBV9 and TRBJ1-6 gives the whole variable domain DSGVTQTPKHLITATGQRVTLRCSPRSGDLSVYWYQQSLDQGLQFLIQYYNGEERAKGNILERFSAQQFPDLHSELNLSSLELGDSALYFCASSVNSPGNSPLHFGNGTRLTVT.

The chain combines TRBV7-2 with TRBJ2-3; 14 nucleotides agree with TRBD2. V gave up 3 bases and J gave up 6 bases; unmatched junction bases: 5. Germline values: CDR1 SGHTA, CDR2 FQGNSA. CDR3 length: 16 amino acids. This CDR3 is CASSLRLAGGPDTQYF. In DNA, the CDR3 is TGTGCCAGCAGCTTGCGACTAGCGGGGGGGCCGGATACGCAGTATTTT.

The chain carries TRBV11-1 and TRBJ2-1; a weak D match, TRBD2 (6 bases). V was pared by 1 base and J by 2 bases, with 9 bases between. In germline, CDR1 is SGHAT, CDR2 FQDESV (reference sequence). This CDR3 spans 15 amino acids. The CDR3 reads CASSLDSGPYNEQFF. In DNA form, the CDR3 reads TGTGCCAGCAGCTTAGATAGCGGACCCTACAATGAGCAGTTCTTC.

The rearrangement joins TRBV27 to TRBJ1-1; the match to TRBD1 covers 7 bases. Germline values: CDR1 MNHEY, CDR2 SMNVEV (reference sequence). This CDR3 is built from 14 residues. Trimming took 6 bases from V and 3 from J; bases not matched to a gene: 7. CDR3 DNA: TGTGCCAGCAGGATACAGGGGAGAGACACTGAAGCTTTCTTT. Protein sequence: CASRIQGRDTEAFF.

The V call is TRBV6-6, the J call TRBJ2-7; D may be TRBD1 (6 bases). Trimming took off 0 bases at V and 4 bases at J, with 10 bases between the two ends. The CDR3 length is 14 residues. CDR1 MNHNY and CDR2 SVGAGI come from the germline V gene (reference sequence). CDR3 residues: CASSYSWTDYEQYF. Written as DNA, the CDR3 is TGTGCCAGCAGTTACTCGTGGACAGATTACGAGCAGTACTTC.

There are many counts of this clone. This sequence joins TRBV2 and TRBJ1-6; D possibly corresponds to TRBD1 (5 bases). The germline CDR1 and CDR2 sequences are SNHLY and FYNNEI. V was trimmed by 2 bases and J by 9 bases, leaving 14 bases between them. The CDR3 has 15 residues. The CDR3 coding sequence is TGTGCCAGCAGTGAAAGATCCTTCGGGGGTTCACCCCTCCACTTT. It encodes CASSERSFGGSPLHF.

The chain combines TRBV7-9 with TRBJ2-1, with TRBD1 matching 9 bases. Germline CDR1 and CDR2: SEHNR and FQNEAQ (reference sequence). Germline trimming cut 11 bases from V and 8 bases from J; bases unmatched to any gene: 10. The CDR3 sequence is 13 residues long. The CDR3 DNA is TGTGCCGGAACGACAGGGGGTCACCATGAGCAGTTCTTC. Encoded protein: CAGTTGGHHEQFF. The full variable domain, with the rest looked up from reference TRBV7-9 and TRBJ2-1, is DTGVSQNPRHKITKRGQNVTFRCDPISEHNRLYWYRQTLGQGPEFLTYFQNEAQLEKSRLLSDRFSAERPKGSFSTLEIQRTEQGDSAMYLCAGTTGGHHEQFFGPGTRLTVL.

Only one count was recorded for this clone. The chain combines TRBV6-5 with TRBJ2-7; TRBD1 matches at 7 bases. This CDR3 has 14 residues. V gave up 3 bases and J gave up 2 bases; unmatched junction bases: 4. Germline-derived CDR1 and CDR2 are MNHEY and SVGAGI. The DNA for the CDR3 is TGTGCCAGCAGTTATAAAGGGACAGCCTACGAGCAGTACTTC. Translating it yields CASSYKGTAYEQYF.

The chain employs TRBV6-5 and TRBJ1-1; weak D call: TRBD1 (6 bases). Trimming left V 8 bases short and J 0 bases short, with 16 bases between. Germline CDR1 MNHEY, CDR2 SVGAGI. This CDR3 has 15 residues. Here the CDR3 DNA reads TGTGCCAGCTCCCGGCCCAGGGGTGTGAACACTGAAGCTTTCTTT. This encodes CASSRPRGVNTEAFF.

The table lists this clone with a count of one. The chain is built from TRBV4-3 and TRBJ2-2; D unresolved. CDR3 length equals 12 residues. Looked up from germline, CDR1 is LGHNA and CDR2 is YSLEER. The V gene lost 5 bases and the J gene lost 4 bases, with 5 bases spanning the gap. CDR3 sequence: CASSSRTGELFF. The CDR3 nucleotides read TGCGCCAGCAGCTCTCGCACCGGGGAGCTGTTTTTT.

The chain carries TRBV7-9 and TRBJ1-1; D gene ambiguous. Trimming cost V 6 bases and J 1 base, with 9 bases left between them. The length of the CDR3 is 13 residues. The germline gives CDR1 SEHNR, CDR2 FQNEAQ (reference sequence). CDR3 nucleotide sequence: TGTGCCAGCAGACCCCAGCGGAACACTGAAGCTTTCTTT. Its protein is CASRPQRNTEAFF.

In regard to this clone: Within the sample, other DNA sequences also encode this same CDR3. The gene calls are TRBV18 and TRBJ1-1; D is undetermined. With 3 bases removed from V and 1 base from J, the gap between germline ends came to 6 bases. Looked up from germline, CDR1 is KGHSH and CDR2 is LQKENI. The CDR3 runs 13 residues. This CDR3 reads CASSPTRNTEAFF. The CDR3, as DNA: TGTGCCAGCTCACCCACTAGGAACACTGAAGCTTTCTTT.

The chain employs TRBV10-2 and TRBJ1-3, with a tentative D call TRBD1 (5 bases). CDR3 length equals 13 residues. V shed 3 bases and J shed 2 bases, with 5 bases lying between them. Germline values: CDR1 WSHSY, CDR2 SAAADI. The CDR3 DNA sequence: TGCGCCAGCAGTGAAGGGGCTGGAAACACCATATATTTT. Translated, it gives CASSEGAGNTIYF.

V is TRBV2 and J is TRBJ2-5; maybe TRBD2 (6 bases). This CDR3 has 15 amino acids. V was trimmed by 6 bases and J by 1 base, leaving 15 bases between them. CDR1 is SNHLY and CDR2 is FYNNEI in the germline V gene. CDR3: CASRGTHRTQETQYF. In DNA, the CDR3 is TGTGCCAGCAGGGGGACTCATAGGACCCAAGAGACCCAGTACTTC. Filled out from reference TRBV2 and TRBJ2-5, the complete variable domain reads EPEVTQTPSHQVTQMGQEVILRCVPISNHLYFYWYRQILGQKVEFLVSFYNNEISEKSEIFDDQFSVERPDGSNFTLKIRSTKLEDSAMYFCASRGTHRTQETQYFGPGTRLLVL.

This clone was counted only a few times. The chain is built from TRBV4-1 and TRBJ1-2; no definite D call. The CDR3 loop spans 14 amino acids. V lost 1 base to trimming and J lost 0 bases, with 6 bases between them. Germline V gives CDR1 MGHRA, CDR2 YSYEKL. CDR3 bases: TGCGCCAGCAGCCAAGTTACGGCTAACTATGGCTACACCTTC. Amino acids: CASSQVTANYGYTF.

CDR3 region: CSVADRNQPQHF. CDR3 coding DNA: TGCAGCGTAGCTGACAGAAATCAGCCCCAGCATTTT. The chain combines TRBV29-1 with TRBJ1-5; D may be TRBD1 (5 bases). Trimming shortened V by 6 bases and J by 4 bases, and 10 bases separated the two germline ends. The germline V gene has CDR1 SQVTM and CDR2 ANQGSEA. The length of the CDR3 is 12 residues.

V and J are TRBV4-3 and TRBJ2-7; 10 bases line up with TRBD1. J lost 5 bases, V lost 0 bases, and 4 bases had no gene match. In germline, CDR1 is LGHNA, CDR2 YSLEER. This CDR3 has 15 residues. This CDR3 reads CASSQDRQGADEQYF. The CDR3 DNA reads TGCGCCAGCAGCCAAGATAGACAGGGGGCCGACGAGCAGTACTTC.

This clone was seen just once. This chain's CDR3 is CASSLPWDNNYEQYF. The CDR3 DNA is TGTGCCAGCAGTCTCCCCTGGGACAATAACTACGAGCAGTACTTC. The chain employs TRBV28 and TRBJ2-7, with a weak D call TRBD1 (6 bases). The length of the CDR3 is 15 residues. Trimming took off 5 bases at V and 3 bases at J, with 17 bases between the two ends. Germline V gene lookup returns CDR1 MDHEN and CDR2 SYDVKM.

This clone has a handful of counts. CDR3 DNA sequence: TGTGCCAGCAGTTTAGGACAGGGCTATGGCTACACCTTC. This translates into CASSLGQGYGYTF. This chain links TRBV27 with TRBJ1-2; 8 bases fit TRBD1. V lost 2 bases and J lost 4; bases outside the gene matches: 0. The CDR3 totals 13 residues. Germline V gives CDR1 MNHEY, CDR2 SMNVEV (reference sequence).

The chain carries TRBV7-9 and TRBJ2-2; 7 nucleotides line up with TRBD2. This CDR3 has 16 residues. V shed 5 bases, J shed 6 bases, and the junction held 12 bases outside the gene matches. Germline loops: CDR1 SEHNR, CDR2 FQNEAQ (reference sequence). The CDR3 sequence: CASSRGEQMGPGELFF. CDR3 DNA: TGTGCCAGCAGCCGGGGGGAACAGATGGGTCCCGGGGAGCTGTTTTTT.

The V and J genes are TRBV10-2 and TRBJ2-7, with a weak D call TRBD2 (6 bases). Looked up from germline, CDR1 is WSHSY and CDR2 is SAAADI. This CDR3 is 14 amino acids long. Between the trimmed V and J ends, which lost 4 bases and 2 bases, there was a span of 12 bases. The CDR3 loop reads CASSGGVVPYEQYF. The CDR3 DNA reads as TGCGCCAGCAGTGGGGGGGTGGTACCCTACGAGCAGTACTTC.

CDR3 residues: CASISEGGGAGEQFF. The CDR3 DNA sequence: TGTGCCAGCATCTCAGAAGGCGGGGGGGCCGGTGAGCAGTTCTTC. This chain uses TRBV5-4 with TRBJ2-1; TRBD2 agrees at 9 bases. The CDR3 is 15 amino acids. With V trimmed by 6 bases and J by 9 bases, 13 bases remained unmatched. Germline lookup yields CDR1 SGHNT and CDR2 YYREEE (reference sequence).

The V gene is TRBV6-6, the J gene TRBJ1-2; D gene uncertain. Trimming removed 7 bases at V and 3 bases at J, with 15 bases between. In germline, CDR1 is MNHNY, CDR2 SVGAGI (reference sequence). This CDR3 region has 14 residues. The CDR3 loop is CASTQSEGYYGYTF. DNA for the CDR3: TGTGCCAGCACCCAAAGTGAGGGTTACTATGGCTACACCTTC.

The CDR3 DNA is TGTGCCAGCTCTCCCATGGGGACTAGCGGGGGGAGATACGAGCAGTACTTC. Encoded protein: CASSPMGTSGGRYEQYF. The chain recombines TRBV18 with TRBJ2-7; 15 bases map to TRBD2. The CDR3 loop spans 17 amino acids. Germline V lookup: CDR1 KGHSH, CDR2 LQKENI. The trim removed 6 bases at V and 4 bases at J, leaving 10 bases unmatched.

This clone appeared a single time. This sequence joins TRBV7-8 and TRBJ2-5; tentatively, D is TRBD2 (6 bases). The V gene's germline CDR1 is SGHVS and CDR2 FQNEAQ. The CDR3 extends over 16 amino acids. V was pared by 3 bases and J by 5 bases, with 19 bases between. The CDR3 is CASSFNGGATQETQYF. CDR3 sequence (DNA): TGTGCCAGCAGCTTTAACGGGGGAGCTACTCAGGAGACCCAGTACTTC.

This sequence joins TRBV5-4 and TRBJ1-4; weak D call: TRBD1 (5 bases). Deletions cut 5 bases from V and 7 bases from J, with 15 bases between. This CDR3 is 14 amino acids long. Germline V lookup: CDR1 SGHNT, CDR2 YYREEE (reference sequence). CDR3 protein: CASRAGDGGEKLFF. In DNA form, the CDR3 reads TGTGCCAGCAGAGCCGGCGACGGGGGTGAAAAACTGTTTTTT.

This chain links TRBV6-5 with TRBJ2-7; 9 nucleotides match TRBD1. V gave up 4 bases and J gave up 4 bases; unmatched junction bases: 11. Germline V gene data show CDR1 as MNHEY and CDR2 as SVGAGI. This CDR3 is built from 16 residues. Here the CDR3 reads CASSSPRTGAGYEQYF. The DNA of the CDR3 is TGTGCCAGCAGTTCACCCCGGACAGGGGCCGGGTACGAGCAGTACTTC.

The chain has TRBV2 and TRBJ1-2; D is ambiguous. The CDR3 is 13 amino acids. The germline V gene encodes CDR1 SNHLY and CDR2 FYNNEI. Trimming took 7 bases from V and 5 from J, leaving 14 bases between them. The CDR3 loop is CASNGRERYGYTF. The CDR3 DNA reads TGTGCCAGCAATGGGAGGGAGAGGTATGGCTACACCTTC.

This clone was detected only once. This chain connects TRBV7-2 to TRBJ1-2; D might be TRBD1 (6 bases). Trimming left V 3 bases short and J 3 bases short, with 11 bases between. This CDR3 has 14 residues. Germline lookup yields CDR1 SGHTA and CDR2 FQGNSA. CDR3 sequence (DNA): TGTGCCAGCAGCTTTGGGGGCAACGACTATGGCTACACCTTC. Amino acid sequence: CASSFGGNDYGYTF.

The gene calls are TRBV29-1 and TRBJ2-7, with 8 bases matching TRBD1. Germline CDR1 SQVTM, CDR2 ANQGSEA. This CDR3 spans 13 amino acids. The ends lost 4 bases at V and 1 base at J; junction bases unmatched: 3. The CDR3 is CSVGTGNSYEQYF. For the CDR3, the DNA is TGCAGCGTTGGGACAGGGAATTCCTACGAGCAGTACTTC.